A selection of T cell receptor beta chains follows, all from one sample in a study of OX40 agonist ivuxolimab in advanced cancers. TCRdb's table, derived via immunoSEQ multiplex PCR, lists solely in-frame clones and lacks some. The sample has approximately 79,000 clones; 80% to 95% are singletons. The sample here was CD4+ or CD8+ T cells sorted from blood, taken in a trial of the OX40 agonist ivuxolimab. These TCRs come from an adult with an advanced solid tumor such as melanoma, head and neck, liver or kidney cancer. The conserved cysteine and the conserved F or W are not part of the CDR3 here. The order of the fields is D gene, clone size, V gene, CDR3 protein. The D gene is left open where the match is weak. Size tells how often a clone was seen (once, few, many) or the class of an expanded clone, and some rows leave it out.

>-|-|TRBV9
ASSVEPGATNTEAF
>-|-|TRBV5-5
ASSLWVVQNSYNEQF
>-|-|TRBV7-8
ASSLAWDLATYNEQF
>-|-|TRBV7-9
ASSFGGSPPSTNEKLF
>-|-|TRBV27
ASRTQSREQY
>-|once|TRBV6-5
ASSWASSYEQY
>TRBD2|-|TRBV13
ASSTGLAGGRSTDTQY
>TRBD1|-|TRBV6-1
ASSEVQTGNYGYT
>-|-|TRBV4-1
ASSQSGAETTYEQY
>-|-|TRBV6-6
ASSYGGIEKLF
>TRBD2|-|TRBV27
ASSLSPSGSYNEQF
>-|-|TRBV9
ASSVAAGYGYT
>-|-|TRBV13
ASSTLGGGDTQY
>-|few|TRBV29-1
SVAYSREYEQY
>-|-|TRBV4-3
ASSRGSGARETQY
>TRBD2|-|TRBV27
ASELAGGHNTQY
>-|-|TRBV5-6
ASSLGGGFNEQF
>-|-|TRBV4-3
ASSQGPGGEFNEQF
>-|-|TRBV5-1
ASSLHGFTYEQY
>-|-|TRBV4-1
ASSHLQGSHDT
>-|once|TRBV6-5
ASSYSGGGYT
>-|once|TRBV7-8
ASSLERTYEQY
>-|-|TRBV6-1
ASSEDSYSGNTIY
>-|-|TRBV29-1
SVGLQTGELF
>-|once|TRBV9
ASSVGGGGGYGYT
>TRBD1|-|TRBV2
ASRDPGQGFTDTQY
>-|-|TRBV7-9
ASSFDYEQY
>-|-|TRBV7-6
ASSPGGGSYEQY
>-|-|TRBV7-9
ASSLPRYPYEQY
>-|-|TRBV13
ASSLGSGSNQPQH
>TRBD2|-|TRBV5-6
ASSLEPTGPLAIGELF
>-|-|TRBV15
ATSSGLSQGGEKLF
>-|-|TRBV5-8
ASRDGTTLYEQY
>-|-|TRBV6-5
ASSYSIGGASDTQY
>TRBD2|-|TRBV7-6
ASTKTSGSYNEQF
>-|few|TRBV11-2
ASSLEAAYNSPLH
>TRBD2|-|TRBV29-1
SVEGLAGKNEQF
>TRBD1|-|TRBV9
ASSLGTGYNQPQH
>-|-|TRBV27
ASRDTTGTFGFNSPLH
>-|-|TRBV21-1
ASSIAQGVWCEQY
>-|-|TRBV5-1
ASSGDGSVEQY
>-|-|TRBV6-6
ASSWHGNTGELF
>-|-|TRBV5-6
ASQPDSYNEQF
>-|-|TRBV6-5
ASSRTGNTGELF
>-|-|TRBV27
ASSLSGSAQPQH
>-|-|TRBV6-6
ASSWLGNEQF
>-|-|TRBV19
ASSIVFRSLTEYPYEQY
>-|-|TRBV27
ASKDRDATFYEQY
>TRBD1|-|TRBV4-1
ASSRGGQGFDTQY
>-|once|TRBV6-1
ASSEPDNFAYEQY
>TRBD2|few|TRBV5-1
ASSHSREAFTTDTQY
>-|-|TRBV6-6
ASSYSIGGNTEAF
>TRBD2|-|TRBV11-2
ASSIPGLVFVQETQY
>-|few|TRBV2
ASSVFYRGDQPQH
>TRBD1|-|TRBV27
ASSFLGQGSNYGYT
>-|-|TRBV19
ASSPLDLLRAGELF
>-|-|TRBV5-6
ASSLGGREPQH
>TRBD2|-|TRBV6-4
ASSETSGGTDTQY
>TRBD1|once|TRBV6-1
ASSEHRGPGGEAF
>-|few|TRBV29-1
SVEEETQY